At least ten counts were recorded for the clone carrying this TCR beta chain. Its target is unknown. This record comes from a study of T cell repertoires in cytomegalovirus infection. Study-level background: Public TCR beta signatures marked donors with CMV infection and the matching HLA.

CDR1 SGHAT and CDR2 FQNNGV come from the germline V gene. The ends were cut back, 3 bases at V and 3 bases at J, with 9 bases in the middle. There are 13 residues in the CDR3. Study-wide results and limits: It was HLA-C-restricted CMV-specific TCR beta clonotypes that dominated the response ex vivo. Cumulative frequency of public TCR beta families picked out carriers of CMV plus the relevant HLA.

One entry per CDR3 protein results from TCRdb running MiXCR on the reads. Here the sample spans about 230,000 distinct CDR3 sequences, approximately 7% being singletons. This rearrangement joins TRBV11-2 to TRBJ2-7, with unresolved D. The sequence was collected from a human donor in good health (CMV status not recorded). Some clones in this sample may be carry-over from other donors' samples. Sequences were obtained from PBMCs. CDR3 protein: CASSFQTLYEQYF. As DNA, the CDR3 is TGTGCCAGCAGCTTCCAGACCCTCTACGAGCAGTACTTC.